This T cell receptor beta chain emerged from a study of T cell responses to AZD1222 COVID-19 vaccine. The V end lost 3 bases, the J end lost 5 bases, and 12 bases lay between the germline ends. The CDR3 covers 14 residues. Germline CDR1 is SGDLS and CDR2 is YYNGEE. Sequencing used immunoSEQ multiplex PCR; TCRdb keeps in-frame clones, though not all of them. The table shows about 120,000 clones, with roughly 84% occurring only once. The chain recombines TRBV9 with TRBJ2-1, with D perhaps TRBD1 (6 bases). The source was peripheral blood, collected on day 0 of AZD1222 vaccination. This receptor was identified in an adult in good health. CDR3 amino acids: CASSAQGSDNEQFF. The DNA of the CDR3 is TGTGCCAGCAGCGCCCAGGGGTCGGACAATGAGCAGTTCTTC.